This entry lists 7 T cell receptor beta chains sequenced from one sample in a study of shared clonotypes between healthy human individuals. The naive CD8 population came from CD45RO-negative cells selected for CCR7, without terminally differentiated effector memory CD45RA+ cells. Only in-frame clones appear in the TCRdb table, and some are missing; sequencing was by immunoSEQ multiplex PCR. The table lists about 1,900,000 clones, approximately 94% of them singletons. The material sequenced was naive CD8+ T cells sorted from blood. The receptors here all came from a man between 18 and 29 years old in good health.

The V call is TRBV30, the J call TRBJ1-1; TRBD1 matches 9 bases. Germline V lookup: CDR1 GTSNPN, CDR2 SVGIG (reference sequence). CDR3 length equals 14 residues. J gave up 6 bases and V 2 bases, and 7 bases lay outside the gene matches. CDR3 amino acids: CAWSLTGGESEAFF. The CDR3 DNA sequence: TGTGCCTGGAGTCTAACAGGGGGCGAATCTGAAGCTTTCTTT.

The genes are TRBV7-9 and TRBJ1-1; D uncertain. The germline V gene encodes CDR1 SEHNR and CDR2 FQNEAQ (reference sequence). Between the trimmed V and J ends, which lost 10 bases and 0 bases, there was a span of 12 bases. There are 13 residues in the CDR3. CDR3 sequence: CAIIDELNTEAFF. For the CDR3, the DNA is TGTGCCATCATAGACGAGTTGAACACTGAAGCTTTCTTT.

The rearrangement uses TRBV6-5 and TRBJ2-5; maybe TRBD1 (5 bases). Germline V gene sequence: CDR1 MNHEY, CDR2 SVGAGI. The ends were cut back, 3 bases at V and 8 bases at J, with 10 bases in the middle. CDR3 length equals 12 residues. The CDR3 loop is CASSYSGITQYF. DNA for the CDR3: TGTGCCAGCAGTTATTCAGGGATTACCCAGTACTTC.

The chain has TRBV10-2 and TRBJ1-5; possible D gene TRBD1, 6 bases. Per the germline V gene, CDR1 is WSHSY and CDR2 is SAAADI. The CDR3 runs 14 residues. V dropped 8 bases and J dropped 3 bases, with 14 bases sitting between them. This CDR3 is CASGRDIYNQPQHF. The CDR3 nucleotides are TGCGCCAGCGGAAGGGACATTTACAATCAGCCCCAGCATTTT.

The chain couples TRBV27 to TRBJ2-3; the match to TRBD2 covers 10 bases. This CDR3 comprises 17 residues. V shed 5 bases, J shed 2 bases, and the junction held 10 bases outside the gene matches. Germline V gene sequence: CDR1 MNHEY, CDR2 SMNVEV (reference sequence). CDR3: CASSAFSSGSATDTQYF. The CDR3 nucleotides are TGTGCCAGCAGTGCATTCTCTAGCGGGAGCGCCACAGATACGCAGTATTTT.

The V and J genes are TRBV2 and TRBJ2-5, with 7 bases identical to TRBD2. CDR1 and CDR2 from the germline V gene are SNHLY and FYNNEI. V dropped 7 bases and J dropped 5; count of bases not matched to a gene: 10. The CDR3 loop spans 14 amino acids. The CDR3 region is CASISAGDPETQYF. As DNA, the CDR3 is TGTGCCAGCATTTCCGCGGGAGATCCGGAGACCCAGTACTTC.

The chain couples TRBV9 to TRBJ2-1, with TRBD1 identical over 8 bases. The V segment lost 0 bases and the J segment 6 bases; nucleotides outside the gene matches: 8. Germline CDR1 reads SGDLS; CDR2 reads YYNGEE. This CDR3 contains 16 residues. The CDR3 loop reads CASSVATRGPSNEQFF. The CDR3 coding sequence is TGTGCCAGCAGCGTAGCAACCAGGGGGCCCTCCAATGAGCAGTTCTTC.